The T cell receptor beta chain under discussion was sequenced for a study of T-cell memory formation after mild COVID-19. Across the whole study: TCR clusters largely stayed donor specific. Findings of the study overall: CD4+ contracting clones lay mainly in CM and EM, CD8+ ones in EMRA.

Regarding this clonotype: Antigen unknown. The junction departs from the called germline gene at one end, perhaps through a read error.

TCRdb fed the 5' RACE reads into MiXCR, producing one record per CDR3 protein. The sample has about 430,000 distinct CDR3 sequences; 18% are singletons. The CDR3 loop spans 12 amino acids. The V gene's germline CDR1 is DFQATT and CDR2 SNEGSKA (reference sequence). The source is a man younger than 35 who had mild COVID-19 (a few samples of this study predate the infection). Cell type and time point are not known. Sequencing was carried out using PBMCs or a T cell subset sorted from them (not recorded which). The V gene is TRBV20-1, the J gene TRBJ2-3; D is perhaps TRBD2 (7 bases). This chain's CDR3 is CSARSGGLFVNF. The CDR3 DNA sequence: TGCAGTGCTAGATCCGGGGGGCTATTCGTGAATTTT.